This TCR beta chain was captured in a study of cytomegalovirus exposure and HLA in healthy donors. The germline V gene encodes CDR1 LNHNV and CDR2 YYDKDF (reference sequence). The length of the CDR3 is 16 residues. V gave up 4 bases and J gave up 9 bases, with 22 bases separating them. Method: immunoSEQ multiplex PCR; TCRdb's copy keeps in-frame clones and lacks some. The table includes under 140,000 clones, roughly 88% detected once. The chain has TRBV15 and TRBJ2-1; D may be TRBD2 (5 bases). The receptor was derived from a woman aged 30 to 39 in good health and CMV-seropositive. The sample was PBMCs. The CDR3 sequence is CATSKKAGQAWGEQFF. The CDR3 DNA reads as TGTGCCACCAGCAAAAAGGCGGGCCAAGCTTGGGGTGAGCAGTTCTTC.